These T cell receptor beta chains were read from a single sample in a study of shared clonotypes between healthy human individuals. Clones were read by immunoSEQ multiplex PCR, and TCRdb kept only the in-frame ones, dropping some. The table shows approximately 2.5 million clones, with approximately 92% occurring only once. Sample: naive CD4+ T cells sorted from blood. All receptors come from a man between 18 and 35 years old in good health. Each CDR3 is given with its conserved first and last residue. Part of the rows lack a size; the others show once, few, many or a class for expanded clones.

abundance,j_gene,v_gene,CDR3aa
NA,TRBJ1-6,TRBV6-5,CASRRTTGLSPLHF
NA,TRBJ2-7,TRBV6-1,CASSGGGSYEQYF
NA,TRBJ2-2,TRBV30,CAWVTGVNTGELFF
once,TRBJ2-3,TRBV5-1,CASSLLRRDSQYF
few,TRBJ1-6,TRBV27,CASRFDGPYNSPLHF
NA,TRBJ2-1,TRBV4-1,CASSQGHLSYNEQFF
NA,TRBJ2-4,TRBV7-8,CASSLLASGGDGGAKNIQYF
NA,TRBJ2-7,TRBV5-1,CASSLLPRDSDLELYEQYF
NA,TRBJ1-1,TRBV7-2,CASSSRLMNTEAFF
NA,TRBJ2-5,TRBV18,CASSGQRETQYF
few,TRBJ1-1,TRBV2,CASSERQYTEAFF
NA,TRBJ2-2,TRBV5-1,CASSLEGRELFF
NA,TRBJ2-3,TRBV29-1,CRDFGAGVQGTQYF
NA,TRBJ1-4,TRBV7-8,CASSPRTALNEKLFF
NA,TRBJ2-6,TRBV5-1,CASSLIGSGGDRDPSGANVLTF
NA,TRBJ2-5,TRBV7-3,CASSLNPAAQETQYF
NA,TRBJ2-7,TRBV6-1,CASSQGGLAGTYGQYF
NA,TRBJ1-5,TRBV19,CASSRDRDSQPQHF
once,TRBJ2-5,TRBV19,CASRKVSGYQETQYF
NA,TRBJ2-7,TRBV7-9,CASSLAGDWYEQYF
once,TRBJ2-3,TRBV9,CASSVGFADTQYF
NA,TRBJ2-7,TRBV19,CASRTDSSSYEQYF
NA,TRBJ1-5,TRBV19,CASSILTGKSNQPQHF
NA,TRBJ1-2,TRBV19,CASSGDRAQPNNDYGYTF
once,TRBJ1-2,TRBV4-3,CASSQVGGLGGYTF
NA,TRBJ2-1,TRBV6-6,CASSTQGASHNEQFF
NA,TRBJ2-7,TRBV7-9,CASSFGTSGYEQYF
NA,TRBJ2-7,TRBV9,CASSVDSGPPYEQYF
NA,TRBJ1-1,TRBV27,CASSHLFPHHPPNGRTGMDTEAFF
NA,TRBJ2-1,TRBV5-1,CASSPGAVLSYNEQFF
NA,TRBJ1-5,TRBV29-1,CSVMYPGLEAQHF
few,TRBJ1-1,TRBV12-5,CASARQGAGTEAFF
NA,TRBJ2-7,TRBV5-5,CASSTGLDNYEQYF
few,TRBJ1-2,TRBV6-5,CASSYYREGNYGYTF
NA,TRBJ1-6,TRBV10-2,CATRDRQYGSPLHF
NA,TRBJ2-5,TRBV25-1,CASSDPGQGSVQTQYF
NA,TRBJ2-3,TRBV20-1,CSAPRLDTQYF
NA,TRBJ2-7,TRBV28,CASSPPGSYEQYF
NA,TRBJ2-3,TRBV27,CASSLVLAGGPGTQYF
NA,TRBJ1-5,TRBV28,CASSSPDRVPVQPQHF
few,TRBJ1-5,TRBV19,CASSIARGQPQHF
NA,TRBJ2-5,TRBV10-3,CAIKTTSGGQETQYF
NA,TRBJ1-2,TRBV30,CAWSVRQGRSGYTF
NA,TRBJ2-2,TRBV5-4,CASSWDREFGELFF
NA,TRBJ2-3,TRBV29-1,CSANEGLGTNAAQYF
NA,TRBJ2-3,TRBV9,CASSGRRKPGLGGDTQYF
NA,TRBJ2-3,TRBV4-2,CASSQYLTSGGAGGDTQYF
NA,TRBJ1-2,TRBV27,CATRFAGGNGGYTF
NA,TRBJ1-6,TRBV4-1,CASSQEKNSPLHF